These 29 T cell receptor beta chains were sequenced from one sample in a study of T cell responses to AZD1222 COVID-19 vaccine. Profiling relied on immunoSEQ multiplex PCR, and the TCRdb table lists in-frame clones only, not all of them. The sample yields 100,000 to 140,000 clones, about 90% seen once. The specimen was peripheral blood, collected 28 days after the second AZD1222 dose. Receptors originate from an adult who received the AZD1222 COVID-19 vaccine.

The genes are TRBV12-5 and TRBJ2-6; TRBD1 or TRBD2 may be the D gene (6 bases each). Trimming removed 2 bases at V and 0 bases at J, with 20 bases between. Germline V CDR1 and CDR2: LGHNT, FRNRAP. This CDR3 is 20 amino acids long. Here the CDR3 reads CASGLIPKGGEPSGANVLTF. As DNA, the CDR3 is TGTGCTAGTGGTTTGATCCCTAAGGGGGGCGAGCCCTCTGGGGCCAACGTCCTGACTTTC. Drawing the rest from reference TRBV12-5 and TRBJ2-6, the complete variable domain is DARVTQTPRHKVTEMGQEVTMRCQPILGHNTVFWYRQTMMQGLELLAYFRNRAPLDDSGMPKDRFSAEMPDATLATLKIQPSEPRDSAVYFCASGLIPKGGEPSGANVLTFGAGSRLTVL.

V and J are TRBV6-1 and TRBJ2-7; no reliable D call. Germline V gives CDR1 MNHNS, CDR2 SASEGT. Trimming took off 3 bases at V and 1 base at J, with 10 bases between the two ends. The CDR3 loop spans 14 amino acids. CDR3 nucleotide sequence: TGTGCCAGCAGTGATGGTTTGGGTTCCTACGAGCAGTACTTC. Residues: CASSDGLGSYEQYF.

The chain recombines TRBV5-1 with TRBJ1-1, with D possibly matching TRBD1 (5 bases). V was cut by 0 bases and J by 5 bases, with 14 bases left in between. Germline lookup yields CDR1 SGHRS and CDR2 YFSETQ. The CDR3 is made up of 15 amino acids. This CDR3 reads CASSLDGGRVTEAFF. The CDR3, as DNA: TGCGCCAGCAGCTTGGACGGCGGCAGGGTAACTGAAGCTTTCTTT.

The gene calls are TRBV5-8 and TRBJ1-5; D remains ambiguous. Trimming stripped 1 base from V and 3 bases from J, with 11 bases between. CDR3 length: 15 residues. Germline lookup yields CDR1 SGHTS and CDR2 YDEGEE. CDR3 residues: CASSLLRVSNQPQHF. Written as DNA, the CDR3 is TGTGCCAGCAGCTTGTTGCGGGTTTCCAATCAGCCCCAGCATTTT.

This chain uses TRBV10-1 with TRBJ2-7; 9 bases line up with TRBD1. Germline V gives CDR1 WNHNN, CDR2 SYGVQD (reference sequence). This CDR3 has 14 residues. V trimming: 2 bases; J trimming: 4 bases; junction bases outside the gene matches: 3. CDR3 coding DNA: TGCGCCAGCAGTGAGGGCGGGACAGGGTACGAGCAGTACTTC. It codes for CASSEGGTGYEQYF.

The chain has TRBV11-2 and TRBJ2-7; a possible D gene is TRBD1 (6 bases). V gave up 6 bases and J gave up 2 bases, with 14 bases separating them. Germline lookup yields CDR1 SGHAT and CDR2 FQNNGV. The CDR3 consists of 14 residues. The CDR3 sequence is CASSPGTSAYEQYF. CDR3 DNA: TGTGCCAGCAGTCCCGGGACAAGTGCCTACGAGCAGTACTTC.

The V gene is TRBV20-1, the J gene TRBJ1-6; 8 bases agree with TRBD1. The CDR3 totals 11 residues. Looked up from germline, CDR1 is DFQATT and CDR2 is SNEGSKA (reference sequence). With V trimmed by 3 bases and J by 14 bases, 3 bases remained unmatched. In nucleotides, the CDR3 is TGCAGTGCTAGGGACAGGGAATCCCTCCACTTT. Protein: CSARDRESLHF.

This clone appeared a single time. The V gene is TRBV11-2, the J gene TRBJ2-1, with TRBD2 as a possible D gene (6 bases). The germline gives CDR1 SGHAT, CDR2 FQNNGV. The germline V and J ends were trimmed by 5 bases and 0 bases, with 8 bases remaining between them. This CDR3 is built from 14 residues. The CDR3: CASSGRSSYNEQFF. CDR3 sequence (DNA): TGTGCCAGCAGCGGGAGGTCCTCCTACAATGAGCAGTTCTTC. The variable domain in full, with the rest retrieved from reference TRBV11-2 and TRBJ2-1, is EAGVAQSPRYKIIEKRQSVAFWCNPISGHATLYWYQQILGQGPKLLIQFQNNGVVDDSQLPKDRFSAERLKGVDSTLKIQPAKLEDSAVYLCASSGRSSYNEQFFGPGTRLTVL.

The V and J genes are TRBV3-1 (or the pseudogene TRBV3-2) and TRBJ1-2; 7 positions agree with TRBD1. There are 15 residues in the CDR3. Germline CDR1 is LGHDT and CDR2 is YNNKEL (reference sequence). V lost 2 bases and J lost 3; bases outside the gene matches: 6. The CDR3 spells CASSQSSTGHYGYTF. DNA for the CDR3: TGTGCCAGCAGCCAAAGTTCGACAGGGCACTATGGCTACACCTTC.

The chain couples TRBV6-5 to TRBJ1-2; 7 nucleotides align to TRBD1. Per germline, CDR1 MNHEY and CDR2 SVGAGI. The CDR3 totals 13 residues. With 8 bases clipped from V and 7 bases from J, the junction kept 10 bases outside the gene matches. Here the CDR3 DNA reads TGTGCCAGCCAGGTCCGACAGGGATCTGGCTACACCTTC. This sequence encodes CASQVRQGSGYTF.

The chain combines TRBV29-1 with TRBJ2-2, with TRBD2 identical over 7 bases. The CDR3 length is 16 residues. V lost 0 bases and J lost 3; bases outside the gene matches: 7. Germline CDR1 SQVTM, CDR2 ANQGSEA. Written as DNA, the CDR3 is TGCAGCGTTGAAGAGCGGGGGAATTTGGACACCGGGGAGCTGTTTTTT. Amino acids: CSVEERGNLDTGELFF.

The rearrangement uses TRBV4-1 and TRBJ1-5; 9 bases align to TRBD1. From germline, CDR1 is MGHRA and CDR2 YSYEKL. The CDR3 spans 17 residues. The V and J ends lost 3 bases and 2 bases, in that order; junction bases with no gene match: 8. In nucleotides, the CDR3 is TGCGCCAGCAGCCACGCCCCGGACAGGGGTCGCAATCAGCCCCAGCATTTT. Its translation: CASSHAPDRGRNQPQHF.

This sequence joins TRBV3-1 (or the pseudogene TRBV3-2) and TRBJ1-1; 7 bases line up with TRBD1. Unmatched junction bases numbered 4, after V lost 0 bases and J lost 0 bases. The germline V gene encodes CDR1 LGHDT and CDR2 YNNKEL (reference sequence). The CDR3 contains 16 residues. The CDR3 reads CASSQDGTDMNTEAFF. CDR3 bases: TGTGCCAGCAGCCAAGATGGGACAGACATGAACACTGAAGCTTTCTTT.

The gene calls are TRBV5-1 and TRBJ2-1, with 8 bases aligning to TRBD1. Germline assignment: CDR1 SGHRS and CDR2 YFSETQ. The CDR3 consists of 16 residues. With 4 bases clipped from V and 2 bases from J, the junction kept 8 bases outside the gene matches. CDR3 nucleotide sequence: TGCGCCAGCAGCCCAAAGGGGACAGGAACCTACAATGAGCAGTTCTTC. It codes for CASSPKGTGTYNEQFF.

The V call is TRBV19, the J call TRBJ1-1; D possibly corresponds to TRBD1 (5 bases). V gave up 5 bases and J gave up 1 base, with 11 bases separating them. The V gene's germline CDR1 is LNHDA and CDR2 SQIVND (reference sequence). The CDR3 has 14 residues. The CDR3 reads CASSFPGGNTEAFF. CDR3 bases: TGTGCCAGTAGTTTCCCGGGGGGGAACACTGAAGCTTTCTTT.

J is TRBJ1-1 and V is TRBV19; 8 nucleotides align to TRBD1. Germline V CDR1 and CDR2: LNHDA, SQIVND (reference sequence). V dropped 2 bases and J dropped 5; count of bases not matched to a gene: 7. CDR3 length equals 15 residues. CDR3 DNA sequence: TGTGCCAGTAGTATAAGGAGGACAGGGAGAACTGAAGCTTTCTTT. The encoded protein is CASSIRRTGRTEAFF.

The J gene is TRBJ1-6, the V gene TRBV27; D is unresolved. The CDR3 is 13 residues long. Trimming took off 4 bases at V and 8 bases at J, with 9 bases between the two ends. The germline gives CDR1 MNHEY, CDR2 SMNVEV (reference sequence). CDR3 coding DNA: TGTGCCAGCAGTTACGGTTCATATTCACCCCTCCACTTT. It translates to CASSYGSYSPLHF.

This chain's CDR3 is CASIGTDGLYNEQFF. The CDR3 DNA is TGTGCCAGCATCGGCACGGACGGACTTTACAATGAGCAGTTCTTC. The chain uses TRBV19 and TRBJ2-1; tentative D call: TRBD2 (5 bases). With 9 bases removed from V and 4 bases from J, the gap between germline ends came to 19 bases. This CDR3 comprises 15 residues. CDR1 is LNHDA and CDR2 is SQIVND in the germline V gene (reference sequence).

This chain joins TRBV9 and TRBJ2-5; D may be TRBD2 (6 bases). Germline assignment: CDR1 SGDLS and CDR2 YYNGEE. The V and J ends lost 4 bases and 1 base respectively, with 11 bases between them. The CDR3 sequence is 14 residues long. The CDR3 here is CASSPPSAQETQYF. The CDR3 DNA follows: TGTGCCAGCAGCCCTCCTAGCGCCCAAGAGACCCAGTACTTC. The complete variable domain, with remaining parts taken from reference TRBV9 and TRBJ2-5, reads DSGVTQTPKHLITATGQRVTLRCSPRSGDLSVYWYQQSLDQGLQFLIQYYNGEERAKGNILERFSAQQFPDLHSELNLSSLELGDSALYFCASSPPSAQETQYFGPGTRLLVL.

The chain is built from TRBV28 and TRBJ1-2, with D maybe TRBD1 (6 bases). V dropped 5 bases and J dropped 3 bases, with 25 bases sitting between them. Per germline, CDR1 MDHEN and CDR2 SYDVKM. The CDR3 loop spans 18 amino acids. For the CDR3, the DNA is TGTGCCAGCAGTCCCTCTCCCTATAAGACAGGAGGAGACTATGGCTACACCTTC. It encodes CASSPSPYKTGGDYGYTF.

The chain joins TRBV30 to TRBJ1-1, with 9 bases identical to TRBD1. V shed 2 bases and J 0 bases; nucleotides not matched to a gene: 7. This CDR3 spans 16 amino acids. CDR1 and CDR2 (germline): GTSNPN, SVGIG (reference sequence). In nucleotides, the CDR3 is TGTGCCTGGAGTCAGTGGACAGGGGACATGAACACTGAAGCTTTCTTT. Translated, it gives CAWSQWTGDMNTEAFF.

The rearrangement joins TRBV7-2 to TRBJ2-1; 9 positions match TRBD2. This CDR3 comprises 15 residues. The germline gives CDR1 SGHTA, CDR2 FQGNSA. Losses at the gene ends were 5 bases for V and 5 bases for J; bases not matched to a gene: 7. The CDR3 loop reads CASSPWAGGDNEQFF. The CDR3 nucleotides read TGTGCCAGCAGCCCCTGGGCGGGAGGGGACAATGAGCAGTTCTTC.

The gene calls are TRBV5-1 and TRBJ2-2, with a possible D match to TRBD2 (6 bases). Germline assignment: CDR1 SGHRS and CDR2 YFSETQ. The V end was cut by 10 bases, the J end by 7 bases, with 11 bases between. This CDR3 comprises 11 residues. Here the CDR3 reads CAAMGGGELFF. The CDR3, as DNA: TGCGCCGCCATGGGAGGCGGGGAGCTGTTTTTT.

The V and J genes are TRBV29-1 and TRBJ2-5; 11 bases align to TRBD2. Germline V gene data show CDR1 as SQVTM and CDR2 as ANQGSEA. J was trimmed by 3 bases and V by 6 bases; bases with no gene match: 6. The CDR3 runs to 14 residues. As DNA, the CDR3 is TGCAGCGTCCCACCGGGACTAGCGGAAGAGACCCAGTACTTC. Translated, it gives CSVPPGLAEETQYF.

The CDR3 protein is CASSLPGSYNEQFF. The CDR3 DNA reads TGTGCCAGCAGTCTACCGGGGAGCTACAATGAGCAGTTCTTC. This rearrangement joins TRBV9 to TRBJ2-1; tentative D call: TRBD2 (5 bases). The CDR3 is 14 residues long. Germline V gene data show CDR1 as SGDLS and CDR2 as YYNGEE. V gave up 5 bases and J gave up 3 bases, with 12 bases separating them.

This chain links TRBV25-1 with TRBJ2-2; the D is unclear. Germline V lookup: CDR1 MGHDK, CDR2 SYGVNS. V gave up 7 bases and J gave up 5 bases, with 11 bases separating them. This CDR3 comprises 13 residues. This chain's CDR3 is CASTLVGTGELFF. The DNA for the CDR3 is TGTGCCAGCACCCTTGTGGGAACCGGGGAGCTGTTTTTT.

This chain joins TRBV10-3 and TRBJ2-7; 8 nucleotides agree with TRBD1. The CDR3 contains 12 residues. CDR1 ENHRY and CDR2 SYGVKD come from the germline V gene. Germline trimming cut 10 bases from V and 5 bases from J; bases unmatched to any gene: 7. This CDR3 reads CASSGGLNEQYF. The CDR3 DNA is TGTGCCAGCTCAGGGGGCTTAAACGAGCAGTACTTC.

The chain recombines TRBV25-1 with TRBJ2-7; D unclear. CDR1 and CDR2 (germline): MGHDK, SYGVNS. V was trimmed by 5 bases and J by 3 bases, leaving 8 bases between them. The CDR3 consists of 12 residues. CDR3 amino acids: CASSYSLYEQYF. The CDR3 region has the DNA TGTGCCAGCAGTTACAGCCTCTACGAGCAGTACTTC.

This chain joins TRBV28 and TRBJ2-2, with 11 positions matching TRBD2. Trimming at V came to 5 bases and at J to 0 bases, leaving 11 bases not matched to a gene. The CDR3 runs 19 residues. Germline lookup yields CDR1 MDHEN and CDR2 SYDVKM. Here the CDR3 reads CASSTGGLAGGANTGELFF. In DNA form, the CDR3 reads TGTGCCAGCAGTACCGGTGGGCTAGCGGGGGGCGCGAACACCGGGGAGCTGTTTTTT.